This TCR beta chain was obtained from a study of a mutant IDH1 vaccine in newly diagnosed glioma (dated by TCRdb to about 2021). Broadly, across the study: The roughly 30 treated patients were roughly 60% male and about 40% female, with a mean age of approximately 40 years. Six visits were used for peripheral blood collection: V03 (baseline), V05, V07, V10, V12 and V13. Prior to enrollment, standard therapy consisting of radiotherapy alone, temozolomide alone, or radiochemotherapy with temozolomide had been administered to patients, with the combination being received by most patients. Longitudinal TCRB deep sequencing was done for 25 treated patients, wherever samples were available for exploratory analyses. What the research found in general, with its limitations: Changes in the top peripheral T cell clonotypes picked up by TCRB sequencing did not appear to be linked to pseudoprogression. Immune responses induced by the vaccine were seen in approximately 92% of patients across multiple MHC alleles. PBMC samples for TCRB deep sequencing were selected based on availability. It was noted by the authors that analyses of patient blood samples could not be reproduced owing to sample limitations.

Receptors were amplified or captured by the immunoSEQ multiplex PCR assay. Rearranged TCR beta chain sequences were amplified using the hsTCRB Kit according to the manufacturer's protocol. An Illumina MiSeq was used to sequence the TCRB libraries. On the authors' methods: The proprietary platform of the kit vendor was used for demultiplexing, trimming and gene mapping. As stored in TCRdb, this immuneACCESS dataset retains in-frame rearrangements with V and J assigned. A fraction of the clones does not appear; measured against another copy, unresolved V genes explain less than half of the discrepancy, and the remainder lacks a known reason. That table gives V, J and clone size, and the DNA gave D and trimming. The sample table lists about 59,000 clones, 75% to 95% of them with a count of one. The biggest ten clones account for approximately 2.4% of the sample. The sample's time point label, in plain terms: baseline, week 1 (first vaccination visit). The treatment or condition label on this specimen signifies: pre-vaccination baseline after standard-of-care therapy. Donors had newly diagnosed WHO grade 3 or 4 IDH1-mutant astrocytomas with loss of nuclear ATRX. The samples were drawn from NOA16, a multicentre, single-arm, open-label phase I trial in Germany that tested a mutant IDH1 peptide vaccine in humans for the first time. Blood drawn at visit V03 was used as the baseline sample for immunogenicity testing. Genomic DNA for TCRB sequencing was isolated from EDTA blood with the DNeasy Blood and Tissue Kit.

Notes on this clone: What antigen it recognizes has not been identified. Per-nucleotide qualities are absent, and no much larger clonotype sits a single base away.

The sequence was obtained from a man in his fifties or sixties with glioma. The sample was PBMCs, taken from a glioma patient treated with radiotherapy, temozolomide or both.

The sequenced DNA: TGTGCCAGCACCGTCAGGACGAACTATGGCTACACCTTC. This is translated as CASTVRTNYGYTF. The chain is made from TRBV28 and TRBJ1-2; the D segment cannot be called with confidence. Trimming costs V 7 bases and J 2 bases, and their ends lie 11 bases apart. The germline V gene supplies CDR1 MDHEN and CDR2 SYDVKM. From the cysteine up to the phenylalanine, the CDR3 has a length of 13 residues. Only CDR3 DNA remains: 39 bases, in frame from the first base.